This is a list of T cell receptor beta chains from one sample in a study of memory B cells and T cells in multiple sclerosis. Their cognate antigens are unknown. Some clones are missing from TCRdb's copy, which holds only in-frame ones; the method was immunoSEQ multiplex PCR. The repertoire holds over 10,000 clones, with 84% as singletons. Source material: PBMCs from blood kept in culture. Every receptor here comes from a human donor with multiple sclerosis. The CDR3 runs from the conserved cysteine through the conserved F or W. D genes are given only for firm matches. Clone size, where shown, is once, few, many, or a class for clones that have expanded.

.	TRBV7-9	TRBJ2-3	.	CASSPPYVAYF	TGTGCCAGCAGCCCGCCTTATGTAGCGTATTTT
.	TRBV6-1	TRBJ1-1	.	CASSETFDTEAFF	TGTGCCAGCAGTGAAACTTTCGACACTGAAGCTTTCTTT
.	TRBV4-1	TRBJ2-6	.	CASSQEIGSGANVLTF	TGCGCCAGCAGCCAAGAAATAGGGTCTGGGGCCAACGTCCTGACTTTC
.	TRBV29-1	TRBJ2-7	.	CSVEVDFYEQYF	TGCAGCGTTGAGGTGGACTTCTACGAGCAGTACTTC
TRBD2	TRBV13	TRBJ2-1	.	CASRRGSSSYNEQFF	TGTGCCAGCAGACGCGGGAGTAGCTCCTACAATGAGCAGTTCTTC
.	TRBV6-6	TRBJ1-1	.	CASSPRGRILNTEAFF	TGTGCCAGCAGCCCCAGAGGGAGAATCCTGAACACTGAAGCTTTCTTT
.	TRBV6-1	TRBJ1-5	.	CASSEEGLRNQPQHF	TGTGCCAGCAGTGAAGAGGGACTCCGCAATCAGCCCCAGCATTTT
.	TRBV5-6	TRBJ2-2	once	CASSLGSGELFF	TGTGCCAGCAGCTTGGGGTCCGGGGAGCTGTTTTTT
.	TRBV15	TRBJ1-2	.	CATSSQSYGYTF	TGTGCCACCAGCAGCCAGAGCTATGGCTACACCTTC
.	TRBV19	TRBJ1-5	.	CASSIRRGSNQPQHF	TGTGCCAGTAGTATCCGTCGGGGTAGCAATCAGCCCCAGCATTTT
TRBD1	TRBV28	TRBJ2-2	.	CASAGQAYDSNTGELFF	TGTGCCAGTGCTGGACAGGCTTACGATTCGAACACCGGGGAGCTGTTTTTT
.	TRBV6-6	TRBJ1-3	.	CASSSDDRSGNTIYF	TGTGCCAGCAGTTCCGATGACAGATCAGGAAACACCATATATTTT